This T cell receptor beta chain was found in a study of cytomegalovirus exposure and HLA in healthy donors (dated by TCRdb to the late 2010s). Looking at the study overall: An earlier analysis of approximately 640 of the donors reported more than 250 Gb of sequence data and about 100 million unique TCR beta sequences from some 180 million T cells. An early release covering about 600 HLA-typed donors comprised approximately 290 gigabases of sequencing data and about 90 million unique TCR sequences. The genetic ancestry cluster associated with self-reported Caucasian donors included around 76% of the 398 genotyped donors. The study aimed to test whether signatures of past pathogen exposure could be identified by cataloging public T cell receptors. The study used immunosequencing to profile the T cell repertoires of approximately 630 subjects and linked those repertoires to cytomegalovirus serostatus. A separate validation cohort of approximately 120 different subjects was used in addition to the roughly 700-subject first cohort. High-throughput TCR immunosequencing, statistical association of individual TCRs with disease status, and machine learning were combined to predict cytomegalovirus infection status. In a later analysis, previously published TCR beta repertoires from hundreds of donors were re-analyzed and high-resolution HLA genotyping was added so that TCR occurrence patterns could be studied. Rather than drawing on any new phenotypic data, the later analysis identified candidate immune exposures from TCR beta sequences and the way those sequences occurred across donors. To decide whether each TCR beta V gene segment behaved as functional or pseudogenic, an earlier analysis of some 540 of the donors relied on high-throughput TCR beta sequencing. Donor age, sex, ethnicity and CMV serostatus were collected together with the repertoire data. In a later genetic analysis, genome-wide SNP genotypes for about 65% of the 666 donors were used, and that subset was treated as a discovery cohort. Every discovery cohort repertoire had been produced on one sequencing platform. HLA typing included class I and class II loci at four-digit resolution. Typing coverage varied by locus: roughly 629-630 donors for A, B, C, DRB1 and DQB1; more than 500 for DQA1; nearly 610 for DPA1; fewer than 480 for DPB1. Roughly 5 DR-DQ haplotypes were handled as single units for association and clustering because linkage in the cohort was strong. Among 300 to 500 genotyped donors of the cohort, an average of approximately 240,000 unique TCR beta nucleotide sequences was sequenced per donor, of which approximately 18% were non-productive. On the study overall, not on this receptor specifically: According to a later analysis, parvovirus B19, influenza, CMV and Epstein-Barr virus appeared linked to several top co-occurrence clusters. Across donors, most TCR sequences were observed very rarely, whereas some public TCRs were present in many individuals. The study gave a list of around 170 TCR beta chains associated with cytomegalovirus. In an earlier analysis of approximately 590 of the donors, most TCR beta V segments appeared in productive rearrangements about 87% or about 30% of the time, broadly matching IMGT annotations. The presence/absence analyses assumed that sequencing depth was roughly uniform across donors, and that assumption may not be true. A later analysis found that TCR association rates varied across HLA loci, with DRB1 alleles showing the most associated TCRs and HLA-C alleles the fewest. For the cohort, immune exposure information was limited to CMV serostatus. A later genetic analysis reported fewer N-insertions in productive TCRs among donors in an Asian-associated ancestry cluster than the roughly 650-donor mean. Compared with equally common non-associated chains, HLA-associated TCR beta chains in a later analysis were more clonally expanded and had lower generation probabilities. A further reported finding was that TCR beta sequences accurately predicted the HLA-A and HLA-B alleles for most subjects in the first cohort. The authors suggested that the approach could potentially be extended to other disease states and immunological phenotypes. A few of the identified cytomegalovirus-associated TCR beta chains were confirmed in vitro to be specific for cytomegalovirus antigens. Because counts were too low, roughly 17 rarely observed V segments, including chromosome 9 orphons, were left out of the earlier analysis of about 500 of the donors. Because the 87-base-pair reads could not distinguish some IMGT-functional V segments, including TRBV6-2 and TRBV6-3, those segments were excluded. A later genetic analysis associated a missense DCLRE1C variant with V-gene and J-gene trimming of TCR beta chains, and an independent cohort replicated the association. Linkage disequilibrium might explain the correlated functional status among segregating V segments, but an unknown experimental factor could not be ruled out. Strong co-occurrence of HLA alleles, especially DR and DQ, made assigning TCR associations to individual alleles difficult. A cluster of highly shared sequence variants was judged likely to be a technical artifact of the sequencing pipeline. A later analysis associated around 16,000 TCR beta sequences with specific HLA alleles at a false discovery rate of 0.05. Because HLA typing was missing for some donors at each locus, association tests included only the typed subset. The cohort was sequenced for TCR beta chains only, and without alpha or paired-chain data the features that could be detected were limited. The classifier was reported to diagnose cytomegalovirus status with high specificity and sensitivity in both the original cohort and the validation cohort. In a later analysis, most CMV-associated TCR beta chains were found to appear HLA-restricted, with HLA associations seemingly driven largely by CMV exposure.

For this clone: The antigen it recognizes is unknown. No base-level quality is on record; no much larger clone is a single base apart.

The receptor library was made with the immunoSEQ multiplex PCR assay. The multiplex PCR relied on a mix of 60 forward primers for TCR Vbeta segments and 13 reverse primers for TCR Jbeta segments. A multiplex PCR assay on genomic DNA amplified the CDR3 region of rearranged TCR beta genes. The Illumina HiSeq System was used to sequence the amplified TCR beta libraries as 87-base-pair reads. The authors processed their data as follows. In a later analysis, roughly 80 million unique TCR beta chains were counted across the roughly 700 repertoires, and approximately 9.9 million of these chains were shared by at least two donors. Raw reads were error-corrected and collapsed into unique sequences with a nearest-neighbor algorithm that merged closely related sequences to remove PCR and sequencing errors. V, D and J gene segments were assigned by aligning CDR3 sequences to IMGT reference sequences. For a sequence to be retained, a match of at least six nucleotides to both a V gene segment and a J gene segment was required. A rearrangement counted as productive if the CDR3 had no stop codons and remained in frame with V and J, and every other rearrangement counted as non-productive. CDR3 was defined according to IMGT convention as the region running from the second conserved V-encoded cysteine to the conserved J-encoded phenylalanine. The earlier analysis of 587 of the donors excluded sequences that lacked an unambiguous match to a single V gene segment. An earlier analysis of over 450 of the donors classified V segments as functional when productive rearrangements were above 56.7% and as segregating when the standard deviation between donors was above 5%. A statistical classification framework was built for diagnosing cytomegalovirus status from the catalog of TCR beta chain sequences. In a later analysis, TCR nucleotide sequences were compared against IMGT/GENE-DB human TR gene sequences so that V and J genes could be assigned. A later analysis assigned CDR3 sequences and most-parsimonious VDJ recombination scenarios with the TCRdist pipeline. In a later analysis, each TCR beta chain was defined by its CDR3 amino acid sequence together with its V-gene family, and reads lacking a unique V-gene family were excluded. As a way to deal with suspected cross-contamination and a sequencing artifact, a later analysis dropped over 550 nucleotide sequences that were highly shared and had low generation probability. A later analysis calculated a clonal expansion index for each public chain from normalized within-repertoire ranks of inferred template counts. A later analysis computed generation probabilities with a VDJ recombination model fitted to out-of-frame rearrangements, and checked the results against IGoR. In a later analysis, TCR-TCR, TCR-HLA and TCR-CMV co-occurrence was scored with hypergeometric tests, and a repertoire-size bias correction was applied to TCR pairs. To estimate false discovery rates, a later analysis permuted the HLA or CMV assignments 20 times. A later analysis grouped co-occurring TCRs with DBSCAN, adding TCRdist sequence similarity when clustering within HLA-allele-positive subsets. Repertoires with fewer than 30,000 or more than 120,000 public chains, plus five repertoires with anomalous nucleotide sharing, were excluded from co-occurrence clustering. Not all clones reach the TCRdb copy of this immuneACCESS table, which keeps in-frame sequences only. Checked studies attribute under half of the gap to unresolved V genes and leave the rest unexplained. That table gives V, J and clone size, and the DNA gave D and trimming. This sample gives nearly 65,000 clones in total; roughly 70% of them show up just once. The top ten constitute 4.5% to 5.5% of the sample.

From the cysteine through the phenylalanine, the CDR3 covers 15 amino acids. The only DNA kept is the CDR3, 45 bases in frame from the first base. The germline V gene sets CDR1 to SGHRS and CDR2 to YFSETQ. The junction carries 13 bases between V and J, which are trimmed by 0 bases and 4 bases respectively. The cohort was made up of 500 to 800 healthy bone marrow donors. At the time of sampling, every cohort member was nominally healthy, though immune exposures that went unrecorded were likely present. The donor was CMV seronegative and was included in the group of 352 seronegative cohort members. Every donor gave a peripheral blood sample, and the peripheral blood mononuclear cells from that sample were used for TCR beta sequencing. The Qiagen DNeasy Blood Extraction Kit was used to extract genomic DNA from the blood cell samples.

The receptor's source is a man in his fifties or sixties in good health and CMV-seronegative. The sequenced material came from PBMCs. The V and J segments used are TRBV5-1 and TRBJ1-1, and perhaps TRBD1 as D gene, on 5 matching bases. The nucleotide sequence is given as TGCGCCAGCAGCTTGGAGGTCGGGGGTAGCACTGAAGCTTTCTTT. This is translated as CASSLEVGGSTEAFF.